These T cell receptor beta chains were read from a single sample in a study of T cell responses to AZD1222 COVID-19 vaccine. Some clones are missing from TCRdb's copy, which holds only in-frame ones; the method was immunoSEQ multiplex PCR. Of 150,000 to 200,000 clones listed, 70% to 90% are singletons. The source material was peripheral blood, sampled 28 days after the second AZD1222 dose. Source of these receptors: an adult who received the AZD1222 COVID-19 vaccine. CDR3s include the opening cysteine and the closing phenylalanine or tryptophan. Each record gives: J gene, V gene, D gene, CDR3 DNA, CDR3 protein. The D gene is left open where the match is weak.

TRBJ2-2,TRBV12-5,NA,TGTGCTAGTGGTTTGGTACGACAGTACCACGGGGAGCTGTTTTTT,CASGLVRQYHGELFF
TRBJ2-2,TRBV19,NA,TGTGCCAGTAGTATACCTAGGGCTCTTAACACCGGGGAGCTGTTTTTT,CASSIPRALNTGELFF
TRBJ1-1,TRBV5-5,NA,TGTGCCAGCAGCCCTGAGGCCCTTCACACTGAAGCTTTCTTT,CASSPEALHTEAFF
TRBJ1-6,TRBV10-3,NA,TGTGCCACCGCCGCCTCCCGGGATAATTCACCCCTCCACTTT,CATAASRDNSPLHF
TRBJ1-1,TRBV5-1,NA,TGCGCCAGCAGCTTTAATGGACCTTACACTGAAGCTTTCTTT,CASSFNGPYTEAFF
TRBJ1-3,TRBV3-1/TRBV3-2,NA,TGTGCCAGCAGCCATACGGCAGGGGATGGAAACACCATATATTTT,CASSHTAGDGNTIYF
TRBJ1-5,TRBV3-1/TRBV3-2,NA,TGTGCCAGCAGCCAAGATGGTCAAGTAGAAGGGGCCCTCAATCAGCCCCAGCATTTT,CASSQDGQVEGALNQPQHF
TRBJ2-7,TRBV4-1,NA,TGCGCCAGCAGCCAAGAATACAGGGAGAACGAGCAGTACTTC,CASSQEYRENEQYF
TRBJ1-4,TRBV30,TRBD1,TGTGCCTGGAGTACAGGGGATAATGAAAAACTGTTTTTT,CAWSTGDNEKLFF
TRBJ1-1,TRBV5-1,NA,TGCGCCAGCAGCTTGGACGGGGGGATTGAAGCTTTCTTT,CASSLDGGIEAFF